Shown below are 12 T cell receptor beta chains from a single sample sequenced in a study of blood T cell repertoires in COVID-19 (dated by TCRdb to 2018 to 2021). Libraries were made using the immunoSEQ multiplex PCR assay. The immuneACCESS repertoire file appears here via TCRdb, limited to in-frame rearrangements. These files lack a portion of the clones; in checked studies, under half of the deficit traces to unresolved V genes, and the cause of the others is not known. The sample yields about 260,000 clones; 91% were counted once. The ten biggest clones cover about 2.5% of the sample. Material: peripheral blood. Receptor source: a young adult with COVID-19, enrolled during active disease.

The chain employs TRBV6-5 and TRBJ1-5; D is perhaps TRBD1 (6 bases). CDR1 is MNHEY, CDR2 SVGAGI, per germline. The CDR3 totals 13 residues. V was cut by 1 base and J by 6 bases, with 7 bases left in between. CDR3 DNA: TGTGCCAGCAGTTACTTCAGGGGTCAGCCCCAGCATTTT. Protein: CASSYFRGQPQHF.

In DNA form, the CDR3 reads TGCGCCAGCAGCTTGGATAGCGGGGGTCGGACTGAAGCTTTCTTT. It codes for CASSLDSGGRTEAFF. V and J are TRBV5-1 and TRBJ1-1, with a possible D match to TRBD1 (5 bases). V was clipped by 0 bases and J by 5 bases, with 14 bases between them. The CDR3 totals 15 residues. CDR1 and CDR2 (germline): SGHRS, YFSETQ.

The CDR3, as DNA: TGTGCCAGCAGCTTAGATCGAGCGAACACTGAAGCTTTCTTT. Translating gives CASSLDRANTEAFF. The chain recombines TRBV7-3 with TRBJ1-1; D unresolved. Trimming took off 2 bases at V and 1 base at J, with 8 bases between the two ends. CDR1 and CDR2 from the germline V gene are SGHTA and FQGTGA. The length of the CDR3 is 14 residues.

The CDR3 sequence is CASSSSGVYRDEQFF. CDR3 sequence (DNA): TGTGCCAGCAGCTCGTCAGGGGTCTATCGAGATGAGCAGTTCTTC. The chain links TRBV7-6 to TRBJ2-1; D may be TRBD1 (6 bases). CDR1 and CDR2 from the germline V gene are SGHVS and FNYEAQ. The ends were cut back, 4 bases at V and 8 bases at J, with 18 bases in the middle. This CDR3 region has 15 residues.

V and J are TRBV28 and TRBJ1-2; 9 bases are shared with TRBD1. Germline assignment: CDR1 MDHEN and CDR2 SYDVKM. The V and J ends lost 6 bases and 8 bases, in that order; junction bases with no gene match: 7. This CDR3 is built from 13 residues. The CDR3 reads CASSPGTGWGYTF. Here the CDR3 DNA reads TGTGCCAGCAGCCCAGGGACAGGGTGGGGCTACACCTTC.

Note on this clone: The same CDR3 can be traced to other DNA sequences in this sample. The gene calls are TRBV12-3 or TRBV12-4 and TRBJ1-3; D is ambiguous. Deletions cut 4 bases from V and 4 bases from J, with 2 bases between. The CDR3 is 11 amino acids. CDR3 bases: TGTGCCAGCAGTTCGGGAAACACCATATATTTT. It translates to CASSSGNTIYF.

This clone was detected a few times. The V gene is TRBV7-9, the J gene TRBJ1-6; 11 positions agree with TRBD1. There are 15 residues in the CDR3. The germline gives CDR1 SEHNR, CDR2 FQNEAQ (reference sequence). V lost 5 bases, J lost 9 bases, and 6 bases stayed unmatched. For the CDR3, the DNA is TGTGCCAGCAGCCTTCCGGGACAGGGGGTTTCACCCCTCCACTTT. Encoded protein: CASSLPGQGVSPLHF. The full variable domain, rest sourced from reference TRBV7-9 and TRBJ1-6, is DTGVSQNPRHKITKRGQNVTFRCDPISEHNRLYWYRQTLGQGPEFLTYFQNEAQLEKSRLLSDRFSAERPKGSFSTLEIQRTEQGDSAMYLCASSLPGQGVSPLHFGNGTRLTVT.

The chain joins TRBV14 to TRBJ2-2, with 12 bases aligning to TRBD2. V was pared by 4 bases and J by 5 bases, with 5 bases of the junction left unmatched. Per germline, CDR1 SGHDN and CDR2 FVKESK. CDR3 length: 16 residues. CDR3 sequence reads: CASSPSGTSGTGELFF. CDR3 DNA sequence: TGTGCCAGCAGCCCGTCCGGGACTAGCGGGACCGGGGAGCTGTTTTTT. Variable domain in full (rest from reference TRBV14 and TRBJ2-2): EAGVTQFPSHSVIEKGQTVTLRCDPISGHDNLYWYRRVMGKEIKFLLHFVKESKQDESGMPNNRFLAERTGGTYSTLKVQPAELEDSGVYFCASSPSGTSGTGELFFGEGSRLTVL.

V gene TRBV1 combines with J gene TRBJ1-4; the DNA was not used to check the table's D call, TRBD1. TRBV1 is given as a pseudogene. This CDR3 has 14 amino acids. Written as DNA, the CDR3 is TGCACCAGCAGTACCGGGACAGGAGGTGAAAAACTGTTTTTT. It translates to CTSSTGTGGEKLFF.

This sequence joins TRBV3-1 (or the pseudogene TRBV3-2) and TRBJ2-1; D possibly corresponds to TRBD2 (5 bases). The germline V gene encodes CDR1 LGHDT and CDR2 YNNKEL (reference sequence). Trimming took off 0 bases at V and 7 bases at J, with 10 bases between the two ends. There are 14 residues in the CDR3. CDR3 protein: CASSQDFSGNEQFF. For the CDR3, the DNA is TGTGCCAGCAGCCAAGATTTTTCGGGAAATGAGCAGTTCTTC.

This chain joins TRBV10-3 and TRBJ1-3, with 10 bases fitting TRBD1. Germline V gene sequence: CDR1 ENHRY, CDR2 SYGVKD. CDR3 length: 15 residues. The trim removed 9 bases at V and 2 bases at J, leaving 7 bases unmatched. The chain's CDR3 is CAILDRGTAGNTIYF. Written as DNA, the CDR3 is TGTGCCATTTTGGACAGGGGGACCGCTGGAAACACCATATATTTT.

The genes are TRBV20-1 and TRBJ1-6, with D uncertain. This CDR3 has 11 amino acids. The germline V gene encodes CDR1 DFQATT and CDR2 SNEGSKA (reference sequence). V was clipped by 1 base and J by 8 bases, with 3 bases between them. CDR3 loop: CSARAYSPLHF. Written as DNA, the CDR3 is TGCAGTGCTAGAGCCTATTCACCCCTCCACTTT.